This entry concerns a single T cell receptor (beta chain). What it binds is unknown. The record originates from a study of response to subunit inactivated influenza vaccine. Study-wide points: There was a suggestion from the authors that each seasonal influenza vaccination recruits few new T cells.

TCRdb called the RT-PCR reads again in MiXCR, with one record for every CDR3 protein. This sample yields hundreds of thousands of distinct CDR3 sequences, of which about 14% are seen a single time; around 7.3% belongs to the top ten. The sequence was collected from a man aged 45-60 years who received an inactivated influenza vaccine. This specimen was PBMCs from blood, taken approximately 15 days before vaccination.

In DNA, the CDR3 is TGTGCCAGTAGTATTTGGGGGGCCACCGGGGAGCTGTTTTTT. This gives the protein CASSIWGATGELFF. The gene calls are TRBV19 and TRBJ2-2; either TRBD1 or TRBD2 may fit D (6 bases each). Trimming pared 3 bases from V and 4 bases from J, leaving 9 bases between. The CDR3 runs to 14 residues. The germline CDR1 and CDR2 sequences are LNHDA and SQIVND (reference sequence).